This TCR beta chain was documented in a study of T cell clonality in common variable immunodeficiency. The study, taken as a whole, reports: Common variable immunodeficiency TCR beta sequences reportedly had fewer deletions and N-nucleotide insertions. Compared with healthy controls, CVID subjects showed increased TCRbeta clonality, mostly in about a third.

Reduced serum IgG, IgA and/or IgM plus specific antibody deficiency defined CVID. Trimming pared 2 bases from V and 0 bases from J, leaving 11 bases between. This CDR3 region has 16 residues. Germline assignment: CDR1 KGHSH and CDR2 LQKENI. The protocol was immunoSEQ multiplex PCR, while the TCRdb copy is restricted to in-frame clones and leaves out a portion. The data show about 23,000 clones, none appearing only once, with roughly 8.8% held by the ten largest. Remarks on this clone: Its antigen is unknown. The read terminates 3 residues before the CDR3 end, so the remaining end is supplied by the germline J gene.

The chain couples TRBV18 to TRBJ2-1, with no clear D. This clonotype was sampled from a human donor with common variable immunodeficiency. Sequencing was done on a sample of peripheral blood mononuclear cells. The CDR3 sequence is CASSPGPTFSYNEQFF. The sequenced CDR3 bases are TGTGCCAGCTCACCAGGGCCGACGTTCTCCTACAATGAG.